Presented here are 8 T cell receptor beta chains from one specimen sequenced in a study of beta chain features in type 1 diabetes. What was sequenced were expressed TCRB transcripts, since all of the isolated RNA had been reverse transcribed. The repertoire was sequenced with immunoSEQ multiplex PCR; TCRdb's copy has only in-frame clones and lacks some. The sample gives under 800,000 clones, about 16% of which show up once; approximately 0.087% is in the top ten. Sequencing was done on a sample of naive CD4+ T cells from blood. The receptors come from a man younger than 30 in good health.

This clone has a handful of counts. Other DNA sequences in the same sample also yield this CDR3. J is TRBJ2-7 and V is TRBV21-1; TRBD1, the table's D call, was not compared with the DNA. TRBV21-1 is tagged as a pseudogene. The CDR3 loop spans 11 amino acids. CDR3 nucleotides: TGTGCCAGCAGCACGCGACAAGAGCAGTACTTC. This sequence encodes CASSTRQEQYF.

This clone was found a few times. The gene calls are TRBV7-2 and TRBJ2-7; D remains unclear. The CDR3 has 12 residues. Germline lookup yields CDR1 SGHTA and CDR2 FQGNSA. Deletions cut 0 bases from V and 6 bases from J, with 6 bases between. The chain's CDR3 is CASSLARSEQYF. Here the CDR3 DNA reads TGTGCCAGCAGCTTAGCGCGGTCCGAGCAGTACTTC.

This chain links TRBV7-9 with TRBJ1-1; D perhaps matches TRBD1 (5 bases). V lost 2 bases and J lost 6, with 13 bases in between. The germline V gene has CDR1 SEHNR and CDR2 FQNEAQ (reference sequence). This CDR3 is built from 14 residues. CDR3 sequence reads: CASSLKVRGPEAFF. DNA for the CDR3: TGTGCCAGCAGCTTAAAGGTTAGGGGTCCTGAAGCTTTCTTT.

V usage is TRBV5-1 and J usage is TRBJ2-2; 7 bases map to TRBD1. Losses at the gene ends were 4 bases for V and 5 bases for J; bases not matched to a gene: 11. The CDR3 sequence is 16 residues long. The germline CDR1 and CDR2 sequences are SGHRS and YFSETQ. In nucleotides, the CDR3 is TGCGCCAGCAGCATCATACCGGGACAGATGACCGGGGAGCTGTTTTTT. Residues: CASSIIPGQMTGELFF.

CDR3 coding DNA: TGTGCCAGCAGCTTAGGGGACTACCTTAGGACCTACGAGCAGTACTTC. This codes for CASSLGDYLRTYEQYF. V usage is TRBV7-8 and J usage is TRBJ2-7, with 7 bases fitting TRBD2. The CDR3 contains 16 residues. Germline values: CDR1 SGHVS, CDR2 FQNEAQ. The J segment lost 2 bases and the V segment lost 1 base, leaving 8 bases of the junction unmatched.

The chain links TRBV27 to TRBJ1-1, with 8 positions matching TRBD1. The CDR3 contains 15 residues. The germline V gene has CDR1 MNHEY and CDR2 SMNVEV (reference sequence). The V gene end was trimmed by 4 bases and the J gene end by 4 bases; junction bases not matched to a gene: 8. The CDR3, as DNA: TGTGCCAGCAGTTCTAGGACAGGGAGACGCACTGAAGCTTTCTTT. Protein sequence: CASSSRTGRRTEAFF.

The rearrangement links TRBV19 to TRBJ1-5; the D gene is possibly TRBD1 (6 bases). This CDR3 is built from 14 residues. Trimming shortened V by 7 bases and J by 6 bases, and 16 bases separated the two germline ends. The germline V gene encodes CDR1 LNHDA and CDR2 SQIVND (reference sequence). CDR3: CASTVTGLGQPQHF. CDR3 nucleotide sequence: TGTGCCAGTACCGTAACAGGGTTGGGTCAGCCCCAGCATTTT.

V is TRBV6-6 and J is TRBJ2-1; weak D call: TRBD2 (5 bases). This CDR3 contains 12 residues. Trimming left V 5 bases short and J 7 bases short, with 9 bases between. The germline V gene encodes CDR1 MNHNY and CDR2 SVGAGI (reference sequence). The CDR3 reads CASSVARNEQFF. The CDR3 coding sequence is TGTGCCAGCAGTGTAGCGCGGAATGAGCAGTTCTTC.